This T cell receptor beta chain was captured by sequencing in a study of control samples from healthy donors and cancer patients. The V gene's germline CDR1 is SGHTA and CDR2 FQGTGA. The CDR3 extends over 16 amino acids. With 2 bases clipped from V and 6 bases from J, the junction kept 4 bases outside the gene matches. Some clones are missing from TCRdb's copy, which holds only in-frame ones; the method was immunoSEQ multiplex PCR. The data show some 80,000 clones, with roughly 91% seen just once and 5.5% held by the top ten. Sequencing was done on a sample of blood. J is TRBJ2-2 and V is TRBV7-3; 12 bases map to TRBD1. This sequence originates from a man aged 50 or older in good health. The CDR3 nucleotides read TGTGCCAGCAGCTTAGGGACAGGGGGCTTGTCCGGGGAGCTGTTTTTT. Encoded protein: CASSLGTGGLSGELFF.